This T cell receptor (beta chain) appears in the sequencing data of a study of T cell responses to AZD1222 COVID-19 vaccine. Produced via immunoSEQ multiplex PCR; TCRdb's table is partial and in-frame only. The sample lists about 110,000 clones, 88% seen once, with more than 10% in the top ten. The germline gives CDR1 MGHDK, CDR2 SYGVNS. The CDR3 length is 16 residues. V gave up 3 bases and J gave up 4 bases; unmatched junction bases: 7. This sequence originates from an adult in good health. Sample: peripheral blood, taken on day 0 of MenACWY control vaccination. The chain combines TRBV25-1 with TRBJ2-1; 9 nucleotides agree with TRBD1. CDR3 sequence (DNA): TGTGCCAGCAGTGAGCTCGGGACAGGGAGGTACAATGAGCAGTTCTTC. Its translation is CASSELGTGRYNEQFF.